This T cell receptor (beta chain) was identified during a study of blood T cell repertoires in COVID-19. In the study's own analysis: Reference gene primer amplification in the assay estimated nucleated cell counts. The assay was immunoSEQ multiplex PCR, and TCRdb's table has in-frame clones only and misses some. The V and J calls and clone size are taken from that table; D and trimming were inferred from the DNA. The profile covers 45,000 to 55,000 clones, with approximately 89% appearing a single time and approximately 27% taken by the ten largest. Germline V lookup: CDR1 SNHLY, CDR2 FYNNEI. This CDR3 has 15 amino acids. Losses at the gene ends were 6 bases for V and 2 bases for J; bases not matched to a gene: 8.

The clonotype was recovered from a woman aged 80 or over with acute or convalescent COVID-19. The sequenced material came from peripheral blood. V and J are TRBV2 and TRBJ2-3; 7 bases map to TRBD2. CDR3: CASRAAGVITDTQYF. The CDR3 region has the DNA TGTGCCAGCAGGGCTGCGGGGGTCATCACAGATACGCAGTATTTT.